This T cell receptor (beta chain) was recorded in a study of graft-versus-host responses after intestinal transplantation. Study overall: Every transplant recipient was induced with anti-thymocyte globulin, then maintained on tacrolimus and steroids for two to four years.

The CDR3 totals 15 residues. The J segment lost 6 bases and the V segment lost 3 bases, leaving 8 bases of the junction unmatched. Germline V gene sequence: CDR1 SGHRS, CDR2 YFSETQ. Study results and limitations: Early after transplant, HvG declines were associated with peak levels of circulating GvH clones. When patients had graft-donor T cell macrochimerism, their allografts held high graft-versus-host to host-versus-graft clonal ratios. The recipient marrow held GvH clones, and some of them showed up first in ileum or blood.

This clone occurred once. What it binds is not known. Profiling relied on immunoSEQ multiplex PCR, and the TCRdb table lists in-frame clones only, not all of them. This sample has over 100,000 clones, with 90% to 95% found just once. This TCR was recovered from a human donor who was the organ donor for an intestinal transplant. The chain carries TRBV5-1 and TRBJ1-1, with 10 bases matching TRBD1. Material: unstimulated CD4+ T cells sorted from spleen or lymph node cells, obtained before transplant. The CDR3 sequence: CASSSQTGGDAEAFF. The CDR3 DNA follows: TGCGCCAGCAGCTCCCAGACAGGGGGCGATGCTGAAGCTTTCTTT. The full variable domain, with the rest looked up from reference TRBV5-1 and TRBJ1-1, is KAGVTQTPRYLIKTRGQQVTLSCSPISGHRSVSWYQQTPGQGLQFLFEYFSETQRNKGNFPGRFSGRQFSNSRSEMNVSTLELGDSALYLCASSSQTGGDAEAFFGQGTRLTVV.